The entry that follows covers one TCR beta chain sequence. The antigen is unknown. Germline CDR1 reads SGHNT; CDR2 reads YENEEA. The CDR3 runs to 17 residues. The ends lost 2 bases at V and 6 bases at J; junction bases unmatched: 9. This sample was included in a study of T cells in Graves' hyperthyroidism and ophthalmopathy. Study-level results: A 13 V-J signature model discriminated ophthalmopathy versus stable hyperthyroidism.

RNA transcripts provided the source from which TCR beta CDR3 regions were amplified. A first-round RT-PCR of the TCR CDR3 used the HTBI primer set. TCRdb used MiXCR to reprocess the multiplex PCR reads, holding one entry per CDR3 protein. The table lists a few hundred thousand distinct CDR3 sequences, around 15% of them singletons. Stability of Graves' hyperthyroidism was defined as absent ophthalmopathy progression within 18 months. The hyperthyroidism was newly diagnosed and had lasted under 2 months; the patients were aged 18 to 65. Uncontrolled infection, other autoimmune disease, pregnancy or lactation barred patients from enrollment.

The chain has TRBV11-3 and TRBJ2-3; 12 bases are shared with TRBD2. The receptor was isolated from a woman between 18 and 30 years old with Graves' hyperthyroidism. Sequencing used blood. CDR3 in amino acids: CASSLSPGLAGADTQYF. As DNA, the CDR3 is TGTGCCAGCAGCTTATCCCCGGGACTAGCGGGTGCGGATACGCAGTATTTT.